Presented here are 29 T cell receptor beta chains from one specimen sequenced in a study of T cell responses to AZD1222 COVID-19 vaccine. Profiling relied on immunoSEQ multiplex PCR, and the TCRdb table lists in-frame clones only, not all of them. The repertoire has over 100,000 clones, about 88% of them found once; the top ten carry approximately 15%. The source was peripheral blood, collected on day 0 of AZD1222 vaccination. The receptors come from an adult in good health.

The genes are TRBV5-1 and TRBJ1-6; D might be TRBD1 (6 bases). The CDR3 extends over 16 amino acids. Germline lookup yields CDR1 SGHRS and CDR2 YFSETQ. V was pared by 4 bases and J by 0 bases, with 11 bases between. Written as DNA, the CDR3 is TGCGCCAGCAGCCCCACAGGGAGCTCCTATAATTCACCCCTCCACTTT. Protein product: CASSPTGSSYNSPLHF.

V is TRBV28 and J is TRBJ1-3; D unresolved. CDR1 is MDHEN and CDR2 is SYDVKM in the germline V gene. Trimming cost V 7 bases and J 0 bases, with 13 bases left between them. This CDR3 is 15 amino acids long. For the CDR3, the DNA is TGTGCCAGCACCCAGCGGAAAACCTCTGGAAACACCATATATTTT. This encodes CASTQRKTSGNTIYF.

The CDR3 is CASSRSEYGYTF. Here the CDR3 DNA reads TGTGCCAGCAGCCGATCGGAGTATGGCTACACCTTC. The chain joins TRBV3-1 (or the pseudogene TRBV3-2) to TRBJ1-2; unclear D gene. This CDR3 has 12 amino acids. The germline V gene encodes CDR1 LGHDT and CDR2 YNNKEL (reference sequence). The V end lost 4 bases, the J end lost 5 bases, and 8 bases lay between the germline ends.

The sample holds a few counts of this clone. V usage is TRBV4-2 and J usage is TRBJ1-2; 8 bases are a match to TRBD1. Germline lookup yields CDR1 LGHNA and CDR2 YNFKEQ. After removal of 3 bases from V and 8 bases from J, the junction contained 11 bases not matched to a gene. The CDR3 sequence is 15 residues long. The CDR3 sequence: CASSQRWQGAGGYTF. CDR3 DNA sequence: TGTGCCAGCAGCCAGCGATGGCAGGGGGCGGGCGGCTACACCTTC.

V is TRBV28 and J is TRBJ2-7; TRBD2 might be the D (5 bases). Between the trimmed V and J ends, which lost 2 bases and 6 bases, there was a span of 11 bases. The CDR3 sequence is 13 residues long. Per germline, CDR1 MDHEN and CDR2 SYDVKM. CDR3 in amino acids: CASSLGGRIEQYF. The DNA of the CDR3 is TGTGCCAGCAGTTTAGGAGGCCGGATCGAGCAGTACTTC.

The rearrangement links TRBV18 to TRBJ2-2; TRBD1 matches at 7 bases. From germline, CDR1 is KGHSH and CDR2 LQKENI. With V trimmed by 3 bases and J by 1 base, 8 bases remained unmatched. The CDR3 is 17 residues long. CDR3 coding DNA: TGTGCCAGCTCACCCTACCTCCGGGACAGGAACACCGGGGAGCTGTTTTTT. Amino acid sequence: CASSPYLRDRNTGELFF.

V and J are TRBV9 and TRBJ2-1; weak D call: TRBD2 (7 bases). The germline V and J ends were trimmed by 1 base and 2 bases, with 13 bases remaining between them. CDR3 length equals 16 residues. Germline loops: CDR1 SGDLS, CDR2 YYNGEE. CDR3 region: CASSVRPGGPYNEQFF. CDR3 DNA sequence: TGTGCCAGCAGCGTACGCCCCGGGGGGCCCTACAATGAGCAGTTCTTC.

The chain recombines TRBV7-8 with TRBJ1-1; D may be TRBD1 (6 bases). Trimming left V 5 bases short and J 1 base short, with 11 bases between. CDR1 and CDR2 (germline): SGHVS, FQNEAQ. The CDR3 runs 14 residues. The CDR3 nucleotides are TGTGCCAGCAGCCATCGGGGGCGGAACACTGAAGCTTTCTTT. This encodes CASSHRGRNTEAFF.

The chain links TRBV29-1 to TRBJ1-3, with D tentatively TRBD1 (5 bases). Deletions cut 4 bases from V and 6 bases from J, with 7 bases between. CDR3 length: 11 residues. Germline V gene data show CDR1 as SQVTM and CDR2 as ANQGSEA. The CDR3 protein is CSVAGTNTIYF. Here the CDR3 DNA reads TGCAGCGTTGCAGGGACAAACACCATATATTTT.

The rearrangement joins TRBV7-2 to TRBJ1-2, with 8 bases that match TRBD1. The CDR3 runs to 14 residues. Germline trimming cut 5 bases from V and 5 bases from J; bases unmatched to any gene: 7. The germline V gene has CDR1 SGHTA and CDR2 FQGNSA. CDR3 in amino acids: CASSRDRTEYGYTF. CDR3 nucleotide sequence: TGTGCCAGCAGCCGGGACAGGACAGAGTATGGCTACACCTTC.

The gene calls are TRBV30 and TRBJ1-1, with a possible D match to TRBD1 (6 bases). V was trimmed by 0 bases and J by 0 bases, leaving 11 bases between them. This CDR3 is built from 15 residues. Germline lookup yields CDR1 GTSNPN and CDR2 SVGIG (reference sequence). CDR3 DNA: TGTGCCTGGAGTGTACGGGGGGCGGTGAACACTGAAGCTTTCTTT. This gives the protein CAWSVRGAVNTEAFF.

The CDR3 bases are TGTGCCAGCAGCCAATCACCCCCTGGGGGCTTTCCTGGAAACACCATATATTTT. Its protein product is CASSQSPPGGFPGNTIYF. V is TRBV4-2 and J is TRBJ1-3; TRBD1 is a possible D gene (6 bases). Germline assignment: CDR1 LGHNA and CDR2 YNFKEQ. This CDR3 comprises 18 residues. Trimming pared 2 bases from V and 2 bases from J, leaving 19 bases between.

The J gene is TRBJ1-2, the V gene TRBV7-3, with D possibly being TRBD1 (6 bases). This CDR3 contains 13 residues. Trimming stripped 5 bases from V and 11 bases from J, with 18 bases between. The V gene's germline CDR1 is SGHTA and CDR2 FQGTGA. CDR3 nucleotides: TGTGCCAGCAGCCCGACCCAAACAGGGTGGTACACCTTC. It yields the protein CASSPTQTGWYTF.

The chain joins TRBV28 to TRBJ2-3; TRBD1 matches 12 bases. This CDR3 has 16 residues. The germline CDR1 and CDR2 sequences are MDHEN and SYDVKM. The ends lost 5 bases at V and 4 bases at J; junction bases unmatched: 7. The CDR3 bases are TGTGCCAGCAGTCGTGGGGACAGGGGGCACGCAGATACGCAGTATTTT. This gives the protein CASSRGDRGHADTQYF.

V is TRBV7-9 and J is TRBJ2-3; 8 bases are shared with TRBD2. Germline lookup yields CDR1 SEHNR and CDR2 FQNEAQ (reference sequence). This CDR3 is 16 amino acids long. J lost 0 bases, V lost 3 bases, and 5 bases had no gene match. CDR3 sequence (DNA): TGTGCCAGCAGCTTCGGTAGCGGGACCAGCACAGATACGCAGTATTTT. This codes for CASSFGSGTSTDTQYF.

The genes are TRBV7-2 and TRBJ2-7, with a weak D call TRBD2 (7 bases). The V end lost 1 base, the J end lost 6 bases, and 13 bases lay between the germline ends. From germline, CDR1 is SGHTA and CDR2 FQGNSA. CDR3 length: 14 residues. The DNA of the CDR3 is TGTGCCAGCAGCTTAGGTGGGGGAGGGGGCGAGCAGTACGTC. Its protein is CASSLGGGGGEQYV.

This clone was detected many times. The chain has TRBV7-8 and TRBJ1-4; D ambiguous. Germline-derived CDR1 and CDR2 are SGHVS and FQNEAQ. The CDR3 sequence is 16 residues long. The V and J ends lost 4 bases and 3 bases respectively, with 15 bases between them. CDR3 region: CASSSKRATPNEKLFF. The CDR3 DNA reads TGTGCCAGCAGCTCAAAGCGCGCTACACCTAATGAAAAACTGTTTTTT. The full variable domain, its missing parts supplied by reference TRBV7-8 and TRBJ1-4, is GAGVSQSPRYKVAKRGQDVALRCDPISGHVSLFWYQQALGQGPEFLTYFQNEAQLDKSGLPSDRFFAERPEGSVSTLKIQRTQQEDSAVYLCASSSKRATPNEKLFFGSGTQLSVL.

J is TRBJ1-3 and V is TRBV4-1; a possible D gene is TRBD1 (6 bases). CDR1 and CDR2 (germline): MGHRA, YSYEKL. The CDR3 is 16 residues long. Trimming left V 3 bases short and J 2 bases short, with 14 bases between. CDR3 protein: CASSHLDRTAGNTIYF. CDR3 sequence (DNA): TGCGCCAGCAGCCATTTAGACAGGACAGCTGGAAACACCATATATTTT.

To note about this clone: The sample contains more than one DNA sequence encoding this CDR3. The chain couples TRBV10-3 to TRBJ1-1, with 10 positions matching TRBD1. V lost 6 bases, J lost 0 bases, and 1 base stayed unmatched. Germline CDR1 is ENHRY and CDR2 is SYGVKD. The CDR3 runs 14 residues. CDR3 amino acids: CAIRGQGMNTEAFF. The CDR3 nucleotides read TGTGCCATCAGGGGACAGGGGATGAACACTGAAGCTTTCTTT.

The chain combines TRBV19 with TRBJ1-1; 7 nucleotides line up with TRBD1. J lost 5 bases, V lost 1 base, and 10 bases had no gene match. This CDR3 comprises 16 residues. Germline CDR1 reads LNHDA; CDR2 reads SQIVND (reference sequence). The CDR3 here is CASSIGPPGGRTEAFF. The CDR3 bases are TGTGCCAGTAGTATAGGTCCCCCAGGGGGACGGACTGAAGCTTTCTTT.

V and J are TRBV9 and TRBJ2-1, with D hard to call. Germline CDR1 reads SGDLS; CDR2 reads YYNGEE. The germline V and J ends were trimmed by 0 bases and 6 bases, with 10 bases remaining between them. The CDR3 length is 14 residues. The DNA for the CDR3 is TGTGCCAGCAGCGTAGCTGGGCAGCGCAATGAGCAGTTCTTC. Protein product: CASSVAGQRNEQFF.

This chain links TRBV4-1 with TRBJ2-1; 13 nucleotides align to TRBD2. CDR1 and CDR2 (germline): MGHRA, YSYEKL. The CDR3 has 20 residues. V shed 2 bases, J shed 2 bases, and the junction held 12 bases outside the gene matches. This CDR3 reads CASSQTPVLAGGRAYNEQFF. The CDR3 region has the DNA TGCGCCAGCAGCCAAACCCCCGTACTAGCGGGAGGGCGCGCCTACAATGAGCAGTTCTTC.

V gene TRBV27 combines with J gene TRBJ2-6; D gene unclear. The V and J ends lost 5 bases and 1 base respectively, with 18 bases between them. This CDR3 is 18 amino acids long. CDR1 is MNHEY and CDR2 is SMNVEV in the germline V gene (reference sequence). Here the CDR3 reads CASSPRRPSGSGANVLTF. CDR3 nucleotide sequence: TGTGCCAGCAGTCCCCGGCGGCCCTCCGGGTCTGGGGCCAACGTCCTGACTTTC.

The V and J genes are TRBV5-1 and TRBJ2-1; no reliable D call. V shed 0 bases and J shed 8 bases, with 12 bases lying between them. Germline lookup yields CDR1 SGHRS and CDR2 YFSETQ. The CDR3 contains 14 residues. CDR3 in amino acids: CASSLETRLDEQFF. CDR3 nucleotide sequence: TGCGCCAGCAGCTTGGAGACCCGTCTAGATGAGCAGTTCTTC.

The rearrangement uses TRBV7-8 and TRBJ2-3; D assignment may be TRBD1 or TRBD2 (5 bases each). CDR1 is SGHVS and CDR2 is FQNEAQ in the germline V gene. The CDR3 spans 15 residues. Trimming took off 0 bases at V and 1 base at J, with 8 bases between the two ends. The CDR3 DNA is TGTGCCAGCAGCTTAGCGCTGGGGGGCACAGATACGCAGTATTTT. Amino acids: CASSLALGGTDTQYF.

The chain combines TRBV19 with TRBJ1-4; no clear D. Looked up from germline, CDR1 is LNHDA and CDR2 is SQIVND (reference sequence). This CDR3 spans 13 amino acids. Deletions cut 3 bases from V and 6 bases from J, with 8 bases between. As DNA, the CDR3 is TGTGCCAGTAGTATGTGGAGGGATGAAAAACTGTTTTTT. Amino acids: CASSMWRDEKLFF.

The chain combines TRBV19 with TRBJ2-7, with D possibly called TRBD1 or TRBD2 (6 bases each). The V gene's germline CDR1 is LNHDA and CDR2 SQIVND (reference sequence). The CDR3 consists of 14 residues. V lost 5 bases and J lost 6, with 17 bases in between. This CDR3 is CASSSGLGGREQYF. The CDR3 DNA is TGTGCCAGTAGTTCTGGTTTGGGGGGCCGCGAGCAGTACTTC.

The rearrangement joins TRBV18 to TRBJ1-2, with D maybe TRBD1 (6 bases). The V gene lost 3 bases and the J gene lost 8 bases, with 13 bases spanning the gap. Germline V gene data show CDR1 as KGHSH and CDR2 as LQKENI. CDR3 size: 13 residues. The CDR3 reads CASSPDRPEGYTF. Written as DNA, the CDR3 is TGTGCCAGCTCACCGGACAGACCGGAGGGCTACACCTTC.

This clone has a single count. The chain employs TRBV6-5 and TRBJ1-6; D remains ambiguous. Germline lookup yields CDR1 MNHEY and CDR2 SVGAGI. Between the trimmed V and J ends, which lost 6 bases and 7 bases, there was a span of 7 bases. This CDR3 has 12 amino acids. The CDR3 here is CASRDGNSPLHF. CDR3 nucleotides: TGTGCCAGCAGGGATGGGAATTCACCCCTCCACTTT.